A single sample gave rise to the 3 T cell receptor beta chains below, sequenced in a study of radiation and T cells in renal cell carcinoma. Assay used: immunoSEQ multiplex PCR; TCRdb lists only in-frame clones, some missing. The sample consists of some 120,000 clones, about 81% of them appearing once. The time point: blood 2 weeks post-SBRT. This sample's treatment: 15 Gy SBRT to primary tumor, nephrectomy 4 weeks later. Material: blood, obtained from a patient whose treatment included radiotherapy and nephrectomy. These receptors originate from a woman aged 60-75 years with renal cell carcinoma.

The chain combines TRBV30 with TRBJ1-2; perhaps TRBD1 as D (6 bases). Germline values: CDR1 GTSNPN, CDR2 SVGIG (reference sequence). Trimming stripped 8 bases from V and 8 bases from J, with 18 bases between. This CDR3 has 12 amino acids. The CDR3 loop is CAKHKRGYGYTF. The CDR3 DNA is TGTGCCAAACATAAAAGGGGGTACGGCTACACCTTC.

The chain links TRBV13 to TRBJ1-3; TRBD1 aligns across 9 bases. The CDR3 extends over 17 amino acids. Germline assignment: CDR1 PRHDT and CDR2 FYEKMQ (reference sequence). V shed 4 bases, J shed 4 bases, and the junction held 11 bases outside the gene matches. The CDR3 is CASSSPRDRVNGNTIYF. The CDR3 DNA reads as TGTGCCAGCAGCTCGCCCCGGGACAGGGTTAACGGAAACACCATATATTTT.

This clone was observed a few times. The chain links TRBV5-1 to TRBJ1-3, with a tentative D call TRBD1 (5 bases). Trimming took off 5 bases at V and 6 bases at J, with 12 bases between the two ends. This CDR3 region has 13 residues. Germline CDR1 reads SGHRS; CDR2 reads YFSETQ. The CDR3 loop reads CASRGGQENTIYF. The CDR3 DNA reads TGCGCCAGCAGGGGGGGTCAAGAAAACACCATATATTTT. The whole variable domain, remainder taken from reference TRBV5-1 and TRBJ1-3, is KAGVTQTPRYLIKTRGQQVTLSCSPISGHRSVSWYQQTPGQGLQFLFEYFSETQRNKGNFPGRFSGRQFSNSRSEMNVSTLELGDSALYLCASRGGQENTIYFGEGSWLTVV.